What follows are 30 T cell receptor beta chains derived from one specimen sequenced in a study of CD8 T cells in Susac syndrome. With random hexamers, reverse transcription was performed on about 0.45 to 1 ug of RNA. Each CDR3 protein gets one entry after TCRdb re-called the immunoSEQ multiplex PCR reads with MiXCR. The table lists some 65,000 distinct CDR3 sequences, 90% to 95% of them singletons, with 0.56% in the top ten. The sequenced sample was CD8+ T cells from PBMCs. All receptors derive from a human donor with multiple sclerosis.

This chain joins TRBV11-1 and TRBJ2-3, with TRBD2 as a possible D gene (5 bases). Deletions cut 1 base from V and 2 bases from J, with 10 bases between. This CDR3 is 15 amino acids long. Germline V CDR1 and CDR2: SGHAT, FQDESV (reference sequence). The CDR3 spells CASSLVSSPTDTQYF. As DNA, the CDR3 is TGTGCCAGCAGCTTAGTATCTAGCCCCACAGATACGCAGTATTTT. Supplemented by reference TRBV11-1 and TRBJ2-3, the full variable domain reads EAEVAQSPRYKITEKSQAVAFWCDPISGHATLYWYRQILGQGPELLVQFQDESVVDDSQLPKDRFSAERLKGVDSTLKIQPAELGDSAMYLCASSLVSSPTDTQYFGPGTRLTVL.

The CDR3 DNA follows: TGTGCCAGCTCACGGCCCTGGGGGCGGTCAGATACGCAGTATTTT. Translating gives CASSRPWGRSDTQYF. The chain combines TRBV18 with TRBJ2-3; the D gene is possibly TRBD1 (6 bases). CDR1 is KGHSH and CDR2 is LQKENI in the germline V gene. The length of the CDR3 is 15 residues. The V end lost 4 bases, the J end lost 4 bases, and 15 bases lay between the germline ends.

CDR3 in amino acids: CASRPPGQGYEQYF. CDR3 coding DNA: TGTGCCAGCAGGCCTCCGGGACAGGGGTACGAGCAGTACTTC. The chain is built from TRBV28 and TRBJ2-7; TRBD1 matches 10 bases. J lost 4 bases, V lost 6 bases, and 6 bases had no gene match. The CDR3 totals 14 residues. Germline CDR1 reads MDHEN; CDR2 reads SYDVKM.

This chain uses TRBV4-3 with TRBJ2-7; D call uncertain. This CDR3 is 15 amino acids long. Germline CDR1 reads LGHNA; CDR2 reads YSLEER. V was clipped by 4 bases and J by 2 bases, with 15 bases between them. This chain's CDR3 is CASSPRWAETYEQYF. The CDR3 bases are TGCGCCAGCAGCCCCAGATGGGCGGAAACCTACGAGCAGTACTTC.

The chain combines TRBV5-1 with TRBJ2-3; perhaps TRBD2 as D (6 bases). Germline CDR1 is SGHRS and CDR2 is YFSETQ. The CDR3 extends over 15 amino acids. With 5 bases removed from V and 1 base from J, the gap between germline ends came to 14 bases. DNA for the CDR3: TGCGCCAGCAGTTCGGACTACCCAGGCACAGATACGCAGTATTTT. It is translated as CASSSDYPGTDTQYF.

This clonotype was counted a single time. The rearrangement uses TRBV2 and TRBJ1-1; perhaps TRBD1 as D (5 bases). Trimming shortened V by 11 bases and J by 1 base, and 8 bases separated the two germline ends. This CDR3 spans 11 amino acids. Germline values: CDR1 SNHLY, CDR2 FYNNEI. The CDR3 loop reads CASQENTEAFF. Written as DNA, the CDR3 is TGTGCCTCACAGGAGAACACTGAAGCTTTCTTT.

Written as DNA, the CDR3 is TGCAGCGTTGCGGGACAGGGGTGGGAGACCCAGTACTTC. Translating it yields CSVAGQGWETQYF. The rearrangement joins TRBV29-1 to TRBJ2-5; the match to TRBD1 covers 10 bases. CDR3 length equals 13 residues. Germline CDR1 SQVTM, CDR2 ANQGSEA. J was trimmed by 5 bases and V by 4 bases; bases with no gene match: 4.

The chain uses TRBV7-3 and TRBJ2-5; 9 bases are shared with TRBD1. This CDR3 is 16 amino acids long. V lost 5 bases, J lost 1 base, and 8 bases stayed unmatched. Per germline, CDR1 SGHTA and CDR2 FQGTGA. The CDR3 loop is CASSLSTGGVQETQYF. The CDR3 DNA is TGTGCCAGCAGCCTTTCGACAGGGGGTGTCCAAGAGACCCAGTACTTC.

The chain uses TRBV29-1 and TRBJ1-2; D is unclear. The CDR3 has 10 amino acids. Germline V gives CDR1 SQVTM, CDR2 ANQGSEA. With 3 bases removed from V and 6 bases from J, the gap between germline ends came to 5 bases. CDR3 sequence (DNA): TGCAGCGTTGAGGGGAATGGCTACACCTTC. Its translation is CSVEGNGYTF.

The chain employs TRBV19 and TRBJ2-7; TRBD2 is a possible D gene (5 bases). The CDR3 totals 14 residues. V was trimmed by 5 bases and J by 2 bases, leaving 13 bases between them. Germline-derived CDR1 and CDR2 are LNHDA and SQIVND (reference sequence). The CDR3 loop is CASSPGSDTYEQYF. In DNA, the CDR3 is TGTGCCAGTAGTCCGGGAAGCGACACCTACGAGCAGTACTTC.

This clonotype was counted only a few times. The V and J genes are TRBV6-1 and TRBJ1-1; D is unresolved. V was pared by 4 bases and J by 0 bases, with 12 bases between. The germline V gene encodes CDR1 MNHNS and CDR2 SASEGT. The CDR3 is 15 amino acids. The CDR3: CASSAPGSLNTEAFF. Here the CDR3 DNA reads TGTGCCAGCAGTGCCCCGGGATCCTTGAACACTGAAGCTTTCTTT.

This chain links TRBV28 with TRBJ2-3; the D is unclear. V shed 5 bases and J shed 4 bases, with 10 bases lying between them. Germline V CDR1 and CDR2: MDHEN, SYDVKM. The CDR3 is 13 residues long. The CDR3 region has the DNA TGTGCCAGCAGTCGGACCCAAGCAGATACGCAGTATTTT. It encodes CASSRTQADTQYF.

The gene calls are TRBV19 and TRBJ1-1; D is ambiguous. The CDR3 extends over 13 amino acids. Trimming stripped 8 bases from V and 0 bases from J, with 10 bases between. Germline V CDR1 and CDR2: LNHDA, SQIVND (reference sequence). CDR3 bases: TGTGCCAGTTCGGCGGGGTTGAACACTGAAGCTTTCTTT. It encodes CASSAGLNTEAFF.

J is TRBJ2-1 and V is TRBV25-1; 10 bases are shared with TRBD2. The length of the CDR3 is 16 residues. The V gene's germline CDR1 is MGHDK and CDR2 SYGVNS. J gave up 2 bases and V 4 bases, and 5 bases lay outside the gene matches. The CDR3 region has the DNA TGTGCCAGCAGTGCCCTAGCGGGGGAACCCTACAATGAGCAGTTCTTC. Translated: CASSALAGEPYNEQFF.

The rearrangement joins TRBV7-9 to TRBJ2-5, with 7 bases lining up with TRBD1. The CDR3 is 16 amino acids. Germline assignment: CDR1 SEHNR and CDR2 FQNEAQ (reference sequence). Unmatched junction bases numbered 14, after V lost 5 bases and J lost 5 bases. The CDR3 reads CASSPEAGTATETQYF. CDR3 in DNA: TGTGCCAGCAGCCCGGAGGCCGGGACAGCGACGGAGACCCAGTACTTC. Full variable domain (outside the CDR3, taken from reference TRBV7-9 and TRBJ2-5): DTGVSQNPRHKITKRGQNVTFRCDPISEHNRLYWYRQTLGQGPEFLTYFQNEAQLEKSRLLSDRFSAERPKGSFSTLEIQRTEQGDSAMYLCASSPEAGTATETQYFGPGTRLLVL.

CDR3 amino acids: CASSQGGRLADSIF. For the CDR3, the DNA is TGTGCCAGCAGCCAAGGGGGGAGACTAGCGGATTCGATCTTC. The chain uses TRBV21-1 and TRBJ2-1; the table's D call TRBD2 went unverified against the DNA. TRBV21-1 is marked as a pseudogene. CDR3 length: 14 residues.

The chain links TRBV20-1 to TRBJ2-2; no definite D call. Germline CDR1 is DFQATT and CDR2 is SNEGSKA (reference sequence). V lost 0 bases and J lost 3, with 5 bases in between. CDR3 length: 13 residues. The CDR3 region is CSARDPYTGELFF. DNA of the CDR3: TGCAGTGCTAGAGATCCTTACACCGGGGAGCTGTTTTTT.

In DNA form, the CDR3 reads TGCAGCGTATACGAGCAGCGGGCCCGCACAGATACGCAGTATTTT. This gives the protein CSVYEQRARTDTQYF. The chain links TRBV29-1 to TRBJ2-3; a possible D gene is TRBD2 (6 bases). Trimming took off 6 bases at V and 1 base at J, with 17 bases between the two ends. The CDR3 is 15 amino acids. CDR1 is SQVTM and CDR2 is ANQGSEA in the germline V gene.

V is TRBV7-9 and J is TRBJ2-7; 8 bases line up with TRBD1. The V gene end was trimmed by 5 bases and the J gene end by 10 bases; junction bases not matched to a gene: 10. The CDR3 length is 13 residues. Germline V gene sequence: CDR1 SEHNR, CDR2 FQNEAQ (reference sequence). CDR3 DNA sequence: TGTGCCAGCAGCCATCGGGACAGGTTGGAACAGTACTTC. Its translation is CASSHRDRLEQYF.

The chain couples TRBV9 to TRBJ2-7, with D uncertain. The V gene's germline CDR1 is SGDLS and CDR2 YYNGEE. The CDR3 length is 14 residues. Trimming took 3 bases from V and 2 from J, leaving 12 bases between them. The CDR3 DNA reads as TGTGCCAGCAGCGACCCTAACCGACCCTACGAGCAGTACTTC. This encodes CASSDPNRPYEQYF.

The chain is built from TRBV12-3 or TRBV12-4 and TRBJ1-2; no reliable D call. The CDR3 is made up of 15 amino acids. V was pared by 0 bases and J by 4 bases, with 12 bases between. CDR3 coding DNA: TGTGCCAGCAGTTTAGCGGTGACAAACCCCTATGGCTACACCTTC. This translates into CASSLAVTNPYGYTF.

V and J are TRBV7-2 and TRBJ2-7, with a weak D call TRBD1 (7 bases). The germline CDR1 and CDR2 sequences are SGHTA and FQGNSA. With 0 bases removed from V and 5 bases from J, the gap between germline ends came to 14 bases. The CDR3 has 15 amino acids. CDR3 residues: CASSLAPEGANEQYF. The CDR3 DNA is TGTGCCAGCAGCTTAGCGCCGGAGGGGGCCAACGAGCAGTACTTC.

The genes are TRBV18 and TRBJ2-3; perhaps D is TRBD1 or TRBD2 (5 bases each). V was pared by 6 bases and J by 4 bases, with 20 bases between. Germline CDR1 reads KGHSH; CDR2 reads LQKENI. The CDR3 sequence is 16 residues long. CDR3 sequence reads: CASSQETERSPDTQYF. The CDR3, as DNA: TGTGCCAGCTCTCAAGAGACAGAGCGGAGCCCAGATACGCAGTATTTT.

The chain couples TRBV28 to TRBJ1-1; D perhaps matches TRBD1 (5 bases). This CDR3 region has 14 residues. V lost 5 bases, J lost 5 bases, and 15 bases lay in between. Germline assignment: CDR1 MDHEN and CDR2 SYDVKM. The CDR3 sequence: CASSIVAGRTEAFF. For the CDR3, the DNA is TGTGCCAGCAGTATTGTGGCAGGGCGGACTGAAGCTTTCTTT. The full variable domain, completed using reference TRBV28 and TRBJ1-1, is DVKVTQSSRYLVKRTGEKVFLECVQDMDHENMFWYRQDPGLGLRLIYFSYDVKMKEKGDIPEGYSVSREKKERFSLILESASTNQTSMYLCASSIVAGRTEAFFGQGTRLTVV.

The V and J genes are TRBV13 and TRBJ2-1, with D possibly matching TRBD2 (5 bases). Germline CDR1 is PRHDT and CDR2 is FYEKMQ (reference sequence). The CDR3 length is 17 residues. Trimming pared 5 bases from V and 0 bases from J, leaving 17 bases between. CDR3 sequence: CASSLLTGISSYNEQFF. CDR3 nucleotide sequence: TGTGCCAGCAGCCTCCTAACGGGGATCAGCTCCTACAATGAGCAGTTCTTC.

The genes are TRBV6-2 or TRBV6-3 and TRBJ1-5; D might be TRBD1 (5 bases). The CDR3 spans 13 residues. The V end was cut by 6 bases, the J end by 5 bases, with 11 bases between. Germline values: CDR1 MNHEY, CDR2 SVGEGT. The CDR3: CASSPGGYQPQHF. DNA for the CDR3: TGTGCCAGCAGCCCCGGGGGGTATCAGCCCCAGCATTTT.

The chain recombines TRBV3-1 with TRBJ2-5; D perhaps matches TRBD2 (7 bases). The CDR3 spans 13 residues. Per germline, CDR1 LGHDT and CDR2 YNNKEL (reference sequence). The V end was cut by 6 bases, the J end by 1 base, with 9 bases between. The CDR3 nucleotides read TGTGCCAGCAGGGGGGGGCTCCAAGAGACCCAGTACTTC. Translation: CASRGGLQETQYF.

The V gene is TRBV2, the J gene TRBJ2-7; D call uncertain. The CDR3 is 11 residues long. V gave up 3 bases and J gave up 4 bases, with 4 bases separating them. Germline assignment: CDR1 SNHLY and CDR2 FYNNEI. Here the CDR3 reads CASSDAYEQYF. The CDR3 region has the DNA TGTGCCAGCAGTGACGCGTACGAGCAGTACTTC.

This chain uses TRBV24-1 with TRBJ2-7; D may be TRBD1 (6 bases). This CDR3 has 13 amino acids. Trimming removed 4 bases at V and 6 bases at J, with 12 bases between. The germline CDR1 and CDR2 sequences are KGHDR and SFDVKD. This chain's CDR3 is CATSDLSRGEQYF. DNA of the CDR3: TGTGCCACCAGTGACTTATCCAGGGGCGAGCAGTACTTC.

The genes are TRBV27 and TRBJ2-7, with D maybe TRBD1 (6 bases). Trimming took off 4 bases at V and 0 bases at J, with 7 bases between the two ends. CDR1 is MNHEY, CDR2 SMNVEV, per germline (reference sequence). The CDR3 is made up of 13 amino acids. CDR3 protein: CASSWTDSYEQYF. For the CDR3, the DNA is TGTGCCAGCAGTTGGACAGACTCCTACGAGCAGTACTTC.